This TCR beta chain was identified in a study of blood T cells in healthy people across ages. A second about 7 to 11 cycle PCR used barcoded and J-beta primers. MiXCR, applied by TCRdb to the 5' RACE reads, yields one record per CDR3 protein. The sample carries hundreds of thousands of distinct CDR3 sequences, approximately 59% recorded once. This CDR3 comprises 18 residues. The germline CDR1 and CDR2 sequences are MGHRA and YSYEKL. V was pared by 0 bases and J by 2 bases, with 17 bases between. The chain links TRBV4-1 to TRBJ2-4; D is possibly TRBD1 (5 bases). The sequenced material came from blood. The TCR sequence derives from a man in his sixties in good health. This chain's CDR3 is CASSQDNRRAGTKNIQYF. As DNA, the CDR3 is TGCGCCAGCAGCCAAGATAACCGCCGGGCAGGGACCAAAAACATTCAGTACTTC.